The T cell receptor (beta chain) described here comes from a study of cytomegalovirus exposure and HLA in healthy donors. Trimming removed 4 bases from V and 4 bases from J, with 10 bases in between. The CDR3 consists of 13 residues. Per germline, CDR1 LGHNA and CDR2 YNFKEQ. The table came from immunoSEQ multiplex PCR; TCRdb's copy has only in-frame clones and leaves some out. The sample shows 130,000 to 150,000 clones, 85% to 90% of them seen only once. Material: PBMCs. V gene TRBV4-2 combines with J gene TRBJ1-1; no clear D. The sequence derives from a woman in her twenties or thirties in good health and CMV-seropositive. CDR3 sequence (DNA): TGTGCCAGCAGCCTGTCCCCCGGCACTGAAGCTTTCTTT. This sequence encodes CASSLSPGTEAFF.